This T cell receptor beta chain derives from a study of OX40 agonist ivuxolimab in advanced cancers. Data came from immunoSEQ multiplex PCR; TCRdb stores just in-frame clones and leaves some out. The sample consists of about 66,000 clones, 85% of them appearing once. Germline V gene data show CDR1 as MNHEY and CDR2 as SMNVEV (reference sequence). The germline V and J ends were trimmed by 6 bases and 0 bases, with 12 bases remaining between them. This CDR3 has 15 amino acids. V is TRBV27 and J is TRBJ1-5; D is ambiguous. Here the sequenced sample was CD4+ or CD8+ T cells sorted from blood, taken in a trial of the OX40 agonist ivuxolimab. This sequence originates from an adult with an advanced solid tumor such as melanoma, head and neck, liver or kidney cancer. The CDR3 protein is CASRLRENSNQPQHF. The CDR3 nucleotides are TGTGCCAGCAGGTTACGGGAAAATAGCAATCAGCCCCAGCATTTT.